Each of the 28 T cell receptor beta chains below was sequenced from the same sample in a study of blood T cells in healthy people across ages. The second PCR ran roughly 7 to 12 cycles with a sample-barcoded 5' primer and J-beta primers. TCRdb ran MiXCR on the 5' RACE reads and lists one entry per CDR3 protein. The sample has 550,000 to 650,000 distinct CDR3 sequences; about 30% are singletons. Sample: blood. The source is a woman of 80 years or more in good health.

The chain links TRBV20-1 to TRBJ2-3; TRBD2 matches at 8 bases. Per the germline V gene, CDR1 is DFQATT and CDR2 is SNEGSKA (reference sequence). The CDR3 has 17 residues. V lost 5 bases to trimming and J lost 2 bases; unmatched junction nucleotides: 15. The CDR3 sequence is CSAGSPLAGRATDTQYF. The CDR3 DNA is TGCAGTGCTGGTTCCCCGTTAGCGGGGCGGGCCACAGATACGCAGTATTTT.

A single count supports this clonotype. A single base separates this from a much larger clone, so it may be a read error. The chain recombines TRBV7-9 with TRBJ2-1; TRBD2 aligns across 11 bases. The CDR3 has 18 residues. Germline-derived CDR1 and CDR2 are SEHNR and FQNEAQ (reference sequence). The CDR3 is CAGSLLAGGSSRYNEQFF. The CDR3 nucleotides are TGTGCCGGCAGCTTATTAGCGGGGGGGAGTTCGAGGTACAATGAGCAGTTCTTC.

This clonotype was seen a handful of times. V gene TRBV19 combines with J gene TRBJ2-6; possible D gene TRBD2, 6 bases. This CDR3 spans 15 amino acids. Germline V gene sequence: CDR1 LNHDA, CDR2 SQIVND (reference sequence). Trimming took 6 bases from V and 2 from J, leaving 11 bases between them. The CDR3 sequence: CASRVGGAGANVLTF. The CDR3 DNA is TGTGCCAGTAGGGTCGGAGGGGCTGGGGCCAACGTCCTGACTTTC.

The genes are TRBV7-2 and TRBJ1-5, with 8 bases lining up with TRBD1. The V gene's germline CDR1 is SGHTA and CDR2 FQGNSA. V dropped 4 bases and J dropped 2; count of bases not matched to a gene: 4. The CDR3 has 15 residues. As DNA, the CDR3 is TGTGCCAGCAGCTCCAGGGGGCAGCGCAATCAGCCCCAGCATTTT. Translated, it gives CASSSRGQRNQPQHF.

This clonotype was seen a few times. The chain combines TRBV2 with TRBJ2-7; D gene unclear. The CDR3 covers 9 residues. Germline CDR1 is SNHLY and CDR2 is FYNNEI. V was pared by 8 bases and J by 6 bases, with 5 bases between. CDR3 loop: CASRGEQYF. The CDR3 nucleotides are TGTGCCAGCCGAGGCGAGCAGTACTTC.

Notes on this clonotype: The junction shows a germline mismatch at one end, possibly a read error. This chain links TRBV7-9 with TRBJ1-5; D might be TRBD1 (6 bases). The V gene's germline CDR1 is SEHNR and CDR2 FQNEAQ (reference sequence). There are 13 residues in the CDR3. The chain's CDR3 is CASSTGSSQPRHF. CDR3 nucleotide sequence: TGTGCCAGCAGTACAGGGTCGAGTCAGCCCCGGCATTTT.

The chain has TRBV5-4 and TRBJ2-7, with 7 bases matching TRBD2. V lost 0 bases to trimming and J lost 6 bases; unmatched junction nucleotides: 9. The CDR3 spans 15 residues. The germline gives CDR1 SGHNT, CDR2 YYREEE (reference sequence). The CDR3 DNA follows: TGTGCCAGCAGCTTGGACGTGGGGGGGAAACGCGAGCAGTACTTC. It specifies CASSLDVGGKREQYF.

About this clonotype: At one end, the junction sequence differs from germline, possibly due to a read error. The chain recombines TRBV4-1 with TRBJ1-1; D gene uncertain. Germline V gives CDR1 MGHRA, CDR2 YSYEKL. The CDR3 sequence is 14 residues long. CDR3 nucleotides: TGCGCCAGCAGCCAGGGCCTCCAAAACACTGGAGCTTTCTTT. This encodes CASSQGLQNTGAFF.

This clonotype appeared a few times. This chain joins TRBV7-8 and TRBJ2-7, with TRBD1 matching over 8 bases. V was clipped by 2 bases and J by 4 bases; unmatched bases: 4. The CDR3 length is 14 residues. Looked up from germline, CDR1 is SGHVS and CDR2 is FQNEAQ. This chain's CDR3 is CASSLYTGGYEQYF. In nucleotides, the CDR3 is TGTGCCAGCAGCTTATACACAGGGGGTTACGAGCAGTACTTC.

A word on this clonotype: A much larger clone differs from this one at a single base, so this may be a read error. The genes are TRBV30 and TRBJ2-7; weak D call: TRBD2 (5 bases). This CDR3 contains 16 residues. Trimming cost V 0 bases and J 3 bases, with 18 bases left between them. CDR1 and CDR2 (germline): GTSNPN, SVGIG (reference sequence). CDR3 protein: CAWSVLASERRYEQYF. As DNA, the CDR3 is TGTGCCTGGAGTGTATTGGCCTCAGAGCGGCGCTACGAGCAGTACTTC.

To note about this clonotype: This clone may be a read error of a much larger clone one base away. V usage is TRBV20-1 and J usage is TRBJ2-1, with 10 bases lining up with TRBD2. The J call may be wrong; the DNA end is better matched by TRBJ2-7. CDR1 is DFQATT and CDR2 is SNEGSKA in the germline V gene (reference sequence). This CDR3 contains 14 residues. The CDR3 nucleotides read TGCAGTACAGAGCGGGGGGGGAACTACAATGAGCAGTACTTC. It specifies CSTERGGNYNEQYF.

This clonotype was found many times. V is TRBV4-1 and J is TRBJ1-2; TRBD1 matches 7 bases. From germline, CDR1 is MGHRA and CDR2 YSYEKL. The CDR3 has 17 amino acids. The junction had 15 bases not matched to a gene; V was cut back by 0 bases and J by 8 bases. CDR3 sequence reads: CASSQDIRDSLLMGYTF. CDR3 sequence (DNA): TGCGCCAGCAGCCAAGACATCCGGGACAGCCTTCTGATGGGCTACACCTTC.

This sequence joins TRBV11-2 and TRBJ1-1; a possible D gene is TRBD1 (6 bases). Looked up from germline, CDR1 is SGHAT and CDR2 is FQNNGV. V lost 1 base to trimming and J lost 8 bases, with 11 bases between them. The length of the CDR3 is 13 residues. CDR3 bases: TGTGCCAGCAGCTTAGCAGGGGTTGCAGAAGCTTTCTTT. Residues: CASSLAGVAEAFF.

This clonotype was seen many times. The genes are TRBV20-1 and TRBJ2-7; TRBD2 is a possible D gene (5 bases). The CDR3 totals 12 residues. Germline values: CDR1 DFQATT, CDR2 SNEGSKA (reference sequence). V was shortened by 2 bases and J by 6 bases, with 11 bases between the two germline ends. The CDR3 DNA sequence: TGCAGTGCTAGACTAGCTTCCCTCGAGCAGTACTTC. Protein sequence: CSARLASLEQYF.

In its sample, this clonotype was seen a few times. The genes are TRBV28 and TRBJ2-4; D may be TRBD2 (5 bases). Germline CDR1 MDHEN, CDR2 SYDVKM. This CDR3 spans 14 amino acids. V was pared by 4 bases and J by 10 bases, with 17 bases between. As DNA, the CDR3 is TGTGCCAGCAGTTCCGACGCGGTCGGGGAGATTCAGTACTTC. Translating it yields CASSSDAVGEIQYF.

The chain employs TRBV12-3 or TRBV12-4 and TRBJ2-5; D might be TRBD1 or TRBD2, each matching 6 bases. The V and J ends lost 4 bases and 5 bases respectively, with 17 bases between them. The CDR3 has 15 amino acids. This chain's CDR3 is CASSSNGGRFETQYF. CDR3 DNA sequence: TGTGCCAGCAGTTCGAATGGGGGGCGTTTTGAGACCCAGTACTTC.

In regard to this clonotype: Being one base from a much bigger clone, this may be a read error. CDR3 DNA sequence: TGCAGTGCTAGAGAAGTCAGGGGTAGAAATGGCTGCACCTTC. Translated, it gives CSAREVRGRNGCTF. The rearrangement links TRBV20-1 to TRBJ1-2; the D gene is possibly TRBD1 (6 bases). The germline V gene encodes CDR1 DFQATT and CDR2 SNEGSKA (reference sequence). CDR3 size: 14 residues.

This clonotype was detected many times. This chain links TRBV27 with TRBJ2-7; a weak D match, TRBD1 (5 bases). The germline V gene has CDR1 MNHEY and CDR2 SMNVEV (reference sequence). CDR3 length equals 15 residues. Trimming stripped 5 bases from V and 2 bases from J, with 16 bases between. The CDR3 reads CASSRRPGLAYEQYF. The CDR3 nucleotides are TGTGCCAGCAGTCGCCGCCCAGGGTTAGCCTACGAGCAGTACTTC.

The chain's CDR3 is CASRSGGSSGANVLTF. The CDR3 DNA sequence: TGCGCCAGCAGGTCAGGGGGCAGCTCTGGGGCCAACGTCCTGACTTTC. The chain joins TRBV4-1 to TRBJ2-6, with TRBD1 identical over 8 bases. The J segment lost 0 bases and the V segment lost 6 bases, leaving 4 bases of the junction unmatched. The CDR3 consists of 16 residues. Germline assignment: CDR1 MGHRA and CDR2 YSYEKL.

This clonotype has just one count. This rearrangement joins TRBV5-1 to TRBJ2-7; perhaps TRBD2 as D (6 bases). V dropped 0 bases and J dropped 0 bases, with 22 bases sitting between them. The CDR3 is made up of 19 amino acids. CDR1 and CDR2 (germline): SGHRS, YFSETQ. The CDR3 coding sequence is TGCGCCAGCAGCTTGGTCCCTTTGGCGGGATCCGCGTCCTCCTACGAGCAGTACTTC. Protein: CASSLVPLAGSASSYEQYF.

This clonotype was counted ten times or more. J is TRBJ1-6 and V is TRBV20-1; TRBD1 is a possible D gene (5 bases). CDR1 is DFQATT, CDR2 SNEGSKA, per germline (reference sequence). V shed 3 bases and J shed 7 bases, with 13 bases lying between them. The CDR3 spans 14 residues. The CDR3 nucleotides are TGCAGTGCTAGTACACAGGCCTTAAATTCACCCCTCCACTTT. Its protein is CSASTQALNSPLHF.

This clonotype was detected ten times or more. In DNA form, the CDR3 reads TGCAGTGCTAGAGTTGGGGGGAGGAACACTGAAGCTTTCTTT. Encoded protein: CSARVGGRNTEAFF. V and J are TRBV20-1 and TRBJ1-1; tentatively, D is TRBD1 (5 bases). The germline gives CDR1 DFQATT, CDR2 SNEGSKA (reference sequence). The CDR3 consists of 14 residues. Trimming shortened V by 1 base and J by 1 base, and 10 bases separated the two germline ends.

In its sample, this clonotype was seen a few times. The V call is TRBV5-1, the J call TRBJ2-1, with D uncertain. The V gene lost 5 bases and the J gene lost 7 bases, with 34 bases spanning the gap. Looked up from germline, CDR1 is SGHRS and CDR2 is YFSETQ. This CDR3 is 20 amino acids long. CDR3 in amino acids: CASSRQASKLLTLVQNEQFF. CDR3 in DNA: TGCGCCAGCAGTCGGCAGGCCTCAAAGCTACTCACGCTTGTCCAAAATGAGCAGTTCTTC.

The sample holds a few counts of this clonotype. This may be a read error: a much more frequent sequence differs by one nucleotide. The rearrangement joins TRBV7-2 to TRBJ2-7, with 8 bases aligning to TRBD1. J gave up 3 bases and V 4 bases, and 8 bases lay outside the gene matches. The CDR3 length is 15 residues. In germline, CDR1 is SGHTA, CDR2 FQGNSA. The CDR3 nucleotides are TGTGCCAGCAGCTCAATTCCCGGGACAGGCTACGAGCAGTACTTC. Translating it yields CASSSIPGTGYEQYF.

The table lists this clonotype with many counts. V is TRBV20-1 and J is TRBJ1-1; no clear D. The CDR3 loop spans 11 amino acids. Trimming took off 0 bases at V and 11 bases at J, with 10 bases between the two ends. In germline, CDR1 is DFQATT, CDR2 SNEGSKA (reference sequence). The CDR3 DNA sequence: TGCAGTGCTAGAGACCTCCCGAGGGCTTTCTTT. Translation gives CSARDLPRAFF.

On this clonotype: A much larger clone sits a single nucleotide away, making a read error possible. J is TRBJ2-7 and V is TRBV7-8; D may be TRBD1 (6 bases). The V gene's germline CDR1 is SGHVS and CDR2 FQNEAQ. The CDR3 sequence is 15 residues long. The CDR3 region has the DNA TGTACCAGCAGCTTATCAGGACAGATATCCTACGAGCAGTACTTC. Its protein is CTSSLSGQISYEQYF. Supplemented by reference TRBV7-8 and TRBJ2-7, the full variable domain reads GAGVSQSPRYKVAKRGQDVALRCDPISGHVSLFWYQQALGQGPEFLTYFQNEAQLDKSGLPSDRFFAERPEGSVSTLKIQRTQQEDSAVYLCTSSLSGQISYEQYFGPGTRLTVT.

This clonotype was seen repeatedly, ten times or more. The chain employs TRBV5-1 and TRBJ1-2; possible D gene TRBD1, 5 bases. CDR1 is SGHRS and CDR2 is YFSETQ in the germline V gene. This CDR3 region has 13 residues. The V end lost 0 bases, the J end lost 6 bases, and 9 bases lay between the germline ends. CDR3 DNA sequence: TGCGCCAGCAGCTTGGATCGAGGGGATGGCTACACCTTC. This codes for CASSLDRGDGYTF.

Turning to this clonotype: One base away lies a much larger clone, so this may be a sequencing read error. Written as DNA, the CDR3 is TGTGCCGGCATAACGAGGGGGGCGTTTGGCTACACCTTC. Residues: CAGITRGAFGYTF. This chain joins TRBV7-2 and TRBJ1-2; the D gene is possibly TRBD1 (6 bases). This CDR3 spans 13 amino acids. The V and J ends lost 11 bases and 7 bases respectively, with 20 bases between them. Germline CDR1 and CDR2: SGHTA and FQGNSA.